The following is a T cell receptor (beta chain) sequence with its context. Its antigen is currently unknown. The data belong to a study of T cell responses to AZD1222 COVID-19 vaccine. Looking at the study overall: Pooling was applied to second doses at about 4 or about 12 weeks.

V trimming: 6 bases; J trimming: 4 bases; junction bases outside the gene matches: 14. Germline values: CDR1 MDHEN, CDR2 SYDVKM. The CDR3 loop spans 17 amino acids. Study-wide results and caveats: Unmutated regions of variants are reportedly targeted by nearly half of spike-specific TCRs. Samples come after the peak T cell response, not at day 14. Donors were mostly white British, more females; clonal diversity possibly underestimated.

The protocol was immunoSEQ multiplex PCR, while the TCRdb copy is restricted to in-frame clones and leaves out a portion. There are approximately 140,000 clones in the sample; roughly 87% occur only once, and around 4.9% lies in the top ten. The V call is TRBV28, the J call TRBJ1-2; the match to TRBD1 covers 10 bases. The specimen comprised peripheral blood, sampled on day 0 of AZD1222 vaccination. The receptor comes from an adult in good health. CDR3 sequence reads: CASSRGQGRFLSYGYTF. The CDR3 region has the DNA TGTGCCAGCAGCAGGGGACAGGGGAGGTTTTTAAGCTATGGCTACACCTTC.